This T cell receptor (beta chain) was captured in a study of tumor-infiltrating lymphocytes in primary liver carcinoma (dated by TCRdb to the late 2010s). Background for the entire study: Surgical resection was performed in China between November 2015 and early 2016 on about five patients with histopathologically diagnosed primary liver carcinoma. A total of roughly 35 specimens from 5 patients underwent TCRbeta repertoire sequencing, comprising about 25 tumor regions, 5 adjacent noncancerous liver tissues and 5 peripheral blood samples. The study combined TCRbeta repertoire sequencing, expression microarrays and whole-exome sequencing across five regions of each liver tumor, with adjacent normal tissue and blood. The five patients had tumors staged T1-T3 N0M0, with maximum diameters ranging from about 4 to 10 cm. The five patients, three men and two women aged 30 to 69 years, had hepatocellular carcinoma (four) or combined HCC and intrahepatic cholangiocarcinoma (one). Repertoires from technical replicates were highly reproducible, with mean shared-clone rates about 0.86 and correlation coefficients above 0.98. Each sample produced about 3.5 to 8 million productive TCRbeta reads, and read depth showed no significant difference between tissue types.

Using a constant-region primer and ProtoScript II reverse transcriptase, TCRbeta-specific cDNA was reverse-transcribed from around 520 ng total RNA. The TCRbeta libraries were prepared through three rounds of nested multiplex PCR following a slightly modified ARM-PCR procedure. The first two PCR rounds used multiplex TRBV1-TRBV30 forward primers with a Cbeta reverse primer, each for approximately 10 cycles. Sample barcodes and Illumina adapters were attached in a final 25-cycle PCR using Deep VentR polymerase. Before sequencing, amplicons of 200-500 bp were gel-purified using a QIAquick gel extraction kit. The TCRbeta amplicons were sequenced with 250-bp paired-end reads on an Illumina HiSeq 2500. The authors' analysis ran thus. Trimmomatic v0.33 was used to quality-trim the reads, and FLASH v1.2.11 was used to merge paired reads so that full CDR3 sequences could be recovered. MiGEC v1.2.1b assigned V, D and J germline segments to the rearranged TCRbeta sequences. Clonotype statistics, along with Shannon-Wiener diversity indices, were calculated using VDJtools v1.0.0. To cut down on sampling bias, every analysis after diversity analysis relied on just the 250 most abundant clonotypes from each sample. TCRdb reanalyzed the raw reads on its own, using fastp at Q25 for trimming and MiXCR for clone calling, and kept in-frame beta chains. Entries that share a CDR3 protein sequence are merged under the most common genes and DNA. TCRdb's processing, not the authors', yielded these V and J calls. The sample data list about 180,000 distinct CDR3 sequences, and roughly three fifths of these were observed just once. The ten biggest clones cover less than 75% of the sample.

In the case of this clonotype: The clone's antigen remains unknown. No much larger clone is present one base from it, and per-base qualities are unavailable.

CDR1 ENHRY and CDR2 SYGVKD are derived from the germline V gene. There are 12 amino acids in the CDR3, from cysteine to phenylalanine inclusive. The kept DNA is CDR3 alone, 36 bases in frame from the first base. The junction shows trimming of 0 bases on V and 5 bases on J, plus 2 bases between the germline ends. Blood RNA was extracted from unsorted whole blood with TRIzol reagent; germline DNA came from the DNeasy Blood & Tissue kit. Patients had chronic HBV infection and were treatment-naive at sampling. Roughly 3.9 milliliters of peripheral blood were collected into K2EDTA tubes before surgery. Study-wide conclusions, independent of this receptor: Only the TCR beta chain was sequenced, so true repertoire diversity is likely underestimated because unpaired alpha chains were not captured. Since the samples were bulk and unsorted, there was no way to compare CD4+ and CD8+ T cell repertoires. A significantly larger repertoire fraction was made up by the top 250 clones in tumors than in blood (p = 0.039). With just 4 to 6 patients in the study, the authors point out that the findings should be validated in a larger study. Pairs of tumor regions showed greater repertoire overlap (mean about 36%) than tumor-adjacent pairs (approximately 17%) or tumor-blood pairs (approximately 15%), which is consistent with antigen-driven expansion.

The sequence derives from a man between 40 and 49 years old with primary liver carcinoma and hepatitis B virus infection. The sequence joins TRBV10-3 to TRBJ2-1; the D gene lacks a confident call. The material sequenced was peripheral blood. The CDR3 corresponds to CAISESNNEQFF. In nucleotides, the sequence is TGTGCCATCAGTGAGTCGAACAATGAGCAGTTCTTC.